These 26 T cell receptor beta chains came from one sample sequenced in a study of T cells after yellow fever vaccination. TCRdb re-derived calls from the 5' RACE reads in MiXCR, one entry per CDR3 protein. The table lists just under 600,000 distinct CDR3 sequences, around an eighth of them singletons, with 11% to 15% in the top ten. The sample here was PBMCs, taken on the day of the yellow fever booster vaccination. The source of these receptors is a man aged 25 to 40 who received the YFV17D yellow fever vaccine.

This clonotype was seen a few times. This chain joins TRBV14 and TRBJ2-3; no definite D call. V gave up 4 bases and J gave up 4 bases, with 21 bases separating them. The CDR3 spans 17 residues. CDR1 is SGHDN and CDR2 is FVKESK in the germline V gene. In DNA, the CDR3 is TGTGCCAGCAGCCCCCCCGCTTGGCCCCCCGGCGCAGATACGCAGTATTTT. Translating gives CASSPPAWPPGADTQYF.

The sample holds a few counts of this clonotype. The chain combines TRBV5-1 with TRBJ2-1, with D maybe TRBD2 (6 bases). CDR3 length: 13 amino acids. The germline CDR1 and CDR2 sequences are SGHRS and YFSETQ. The V and J ends lost 2 bases and 5 bases respectively, with 8 bases between them. The CDR3 reads CASSFWEDNEQFF. For the CDR3, the DNA is TGCGCCAGCAGCTTTTGGGAGGACAATGAGCAGTTCTTC.

This clonotype came up a few times. The chain joins TRBV27 to TRBJ2-5, with D perhaps given as TRBD1 or TRBD2 (6 bases each). This CDR3 region has 14 residues. Germline assignment: CDR1 MNHEY and CDR2 SMNVEV (reference sequence). Trimming left V 3 bases short and J 5 bases short, with 13 bases between. In DNA, the CDR3 is TGTGCCAGCAGTTTTGTGGGGGGCGGGGAGACCCAGTACTTC. Translation gives CASSFVGGGETQYF.

V usage is TRBV4-3 and J usage is TRBJ2-7; D possibly corresponds to TRBD1 (5 bases). Germline CDR1 and CDR2: LGHNA and YSLEER. Trimming removed 3 bases from V and 6 bases from J, with 15 bases in between. This CDR3 region has 14 residues. Here the CDR3 reads CASSQLRGYGEQYF. DNA of the CDR3: TGCGCCAGCAGCCAGTTAAGGGGCTATGGCGAGCAGTACTTC.

The sample holds a few counts of this clonotype. The chain uses TRBV24-1 and TRBJ1-6; TRBD1 matches at 7 bases. J lost 9 bases, V lost 9 bases, and 10 bases had no gene match. This CDR3 is built from 14 residues. Looked up from germline, CDR1 is KGHDR and CDR2 is SFDVKD. In DNA, the CDR3 is TGTGCCACCCGACAGGGTTCTGGAATTTCACCCCTCCACTTT. It specifies CATRQGSGISPLHF.

The rearrangement joins TRBV20-1 to TRBJ1-1, with a tentative D call TRBD1 (6 bases). Trimming pared 3 bases from V and 7 bases from J, leaving 12 bases between. Germline V gives CDR1 DFQATT, CDR2 SNEGSKA (reference sequence). There are 12 residues in the CDR3. Here the CDR3 reads CSARGAGVEAFF. The CDR3 DNA follows: TGCAGTGCTAGGGGTGCAGGGGTTGAAGCTTTCTTT.

This clonotype was seen a few times. This sequence joins TRBV12-3 or TRBV12-4 and TRBJ1-3, with a tentative D call TRBD1 (5 bases). The CDR3 has 12 amino acids. V lost 3 bases to trimming and J lost 9 bases, with 9 bases between them. As DNA, the CDR3 is TGTGCCAGCAGTTTCGGGGACCGCACCATATATTTT. Translating gives CASSFGDRTIYF.

This clonotype came up a few times. This rearrangement joins TRBV5-5 to TRBJ2-1, with 11 nucleotides matching TRBD2. The CDR3 extends over 16 amino acids. The trim removed 2 bases at V and 8 bases at J, leaving 9 bases unmatched. In germline, CDR1 is SGHKS, CDR2 YYEKEE (reference sequence). The CDR3 DNA reads as TGTGCCAGCAGCTTAAGTAGCGGGAGGGCCGATTATGAGCAGTTCTTC. Translating gives CASSLSSGRADYEQFF.

This clonotype has more than one count but fewer than ten. The genes are TRBV29-1 and TRBJ1-2; TRBD1 matches at 9 bases. After removal of 2 bases from V and 3 bases from J, the junction contained 4 bases not matched to a gene. Germline CDR1 SQVTM, CDR2 ANQGSEA. The CDR3 spans 14 residues. CDR3 residues: CSVETGGGDYGYTF. The CDR3, as DNA: TGCAGCGTTGAAACAGGGGGCGGGGACTATGGCTACACCTTC.

This clonotype was detected a few times. V gene TRBV14 combines with J gene TRBJ2-5; 10 positions match TRBD1. This CDR3 is built from 16 residues. The ends lost 3 bases at V and 2 bases at J; junction bases unmatched: 6. In germline, CDR1 is SGHDN, CDR2 FVKESK. Written as DNA, the CDR3 is TGTGCCAGCAGCCAGGGGACAGGGGACCGACAAGAGACCCAGTACTTC. It is translated as CASSQGTGDRQETQYF. Filled out from reference TRBV14 and TRBJ2-5, the complete variable domain reads EAGVTQFPSHSVIEKGQTVTLRCDPISGHDNLYWYRRVMGKEIKFLLHFVKESKQDESGMPNNRFLAERTGGTYSTLKVQPAELEDSGVYFCASSQGTGDRQETQYFGPGTRLLVL.

The chain carries TRBV29-1 and TRBJ1-6, with D unclear. CDR1 is SQVTM and CDR2 is ANQGSEA in the germline V gene. The V and J ends lost 5 bases and 9 bases respectively, with 17 bases between them. There are 14 residues in the CDR3. Here the CDR3 DNA reads TGCAGCGTTCGATTAGGGAACTTTGGTTCACCCCTCCACTTT. Translating gives CSVRLGNFGSPLHF.

This clonotype was detected only a few times. The rearrangement uses TRBV5-1 and TRBJ2-1; perhaps TRBD1 as D (5 bases). The germline gives CDR1 SGHRS, CDR2 YFSETQ. The CDR3 is 14 residues long. Trimming left V 0 bases short and J 5 bases short, with 9 bases between. CDR3 residues: CASSLGQKNNEQFF. The DNA of the CDR3 is TGCGCCAGCAGCTTGGGACAGAAGAACAATGAGCAGTTCTTC. The variable domain in full, with the rest retrieved from reference TRBV5-1 and TRBJ2-1, is KAGVTQTPRYLIKTRGQQVTLSCSPISGHRSVSWYQQTPGQGLQFLFEYFSETQRNKGNFPGRFSGRQFSNSRSEMNVSTLELGDSALYLCASSLGQKNNEQFFGPGTRLTVL.

V usage is TRBV12-3 or TRBV12-4 and J usage is TRBJ1-5, with TRBD1 matching 7 bases. The CDR3 consists of 15 residues. After removal of 5 bases from V and 7 bases from J, the junction contained 11 bases not matched to a gene. The CDR3 region is CASSGTAGGLQPQHF. The CDR3 nucleotides are TGTGCCAGCAGTGGGACAGCCGGGGGTTTGCAGCCCCAGCATTTT.

The chain links TRBV24-1 to TRBJ1-2; D remains ambiguous. The CDR3 is 14 residues long. Germline V gives CDR1 KGHDR, CDR2 SFDVKD. V was trimmed by 3 bases and J by 2 bases, leaving 9 bases between them. CDR3 nucleotides: TGTGCCACCAGTGATCCGACGGGGAACTATGGCTACACCTTC. Its protein is CATSDPTGNYGYTF.

The V call is TRBV20-1, the J call TRBJ1-1; D gene uncertain. The CDR3 totals 12 residues. V was pared by 7 bases and J by 5 bases, with 14 bases between. Looked up from germline, CDR1 is DFQATT and CDR2 is SNEGSKA (reference sequence). This CDR3 is CSGFGLHTEAFF. DNA for the CDR3: TGCAGTGGATTCGGTCTTCATACTGAAGCTTTCTTT.

This chain links TRBV4-2 with TRBJ2-5; D is perhaps TRBD2 (6 bases). CDR3 length equals 15 residues. The germline CDR1 and CDR2 sequences are LGHNA and YNFKEQ. Between the trimmed V and J ends, which lost 4 bases and 1 base, there was a span of 13 bases. The CDR3 sequence: CASSRALAPQETQYF. CDR3 nucleotide sequence: TGTGCCAGCAGCCGCGCTCTAGCGCCCCAAGAGACCCAGTACTTC.

The rearrangement joins TRBV7-2 to TRBJ2-5; TRBD1 matches at 8 bases. CDR1 is SGHTA, CDR2 FQGNSA, per germline. This CDR3 is 17 amino acids long. Losses at the gene ends were 5 bases for V and 6 bases for J; bases not matched to a gene: 17. This chain's CDR3 is CASSQGRTGSSQKTQYF. CDR3 sequence (DNA): TGTGCCAGCAGCCAGGGTAGGACAGGGAGCAGTCAGAAGACCCAGTACTTC.

This clonotype was observed a few times. The chain is built from TRBV5-1 and TRBJ2-1, with 7 bases matching TRBD2. The trim removed 0 bases at V and 6 bases at J, leaving 3 bases unmatched. The CDR3 covers 14 residues. Germline CDR1 is SGHRS and CDR2 is YFSETQ. The CDR3 here is CASSLVLAVNEQFF. CDR3 nucleotide sequence: TGCGCCAGCAGCTTGGTCCTAGCGGTCAATGAGCAGTTCTTC.

The chain uses TRBV10-3 and TRBJ2-7; D unresolved. The V end was cut by 0 bases, the J end by 2 bases, with 2 bases between. The CDR3 is 12 amino acids. From germline, CDR1 is ENHRY and CDR2 SYGVKD. CDR3 DNA sequence: TGTGCCATCAGTGAGTCGGCCTACGAGCAGTACTTC. This translates into CAISESAYEQYF.

The chain links TRBV4-3 to TRBJ2-1, with D possibly being TRBD1 or TRBD2 (5 bases each). Trimming cost V 6 bases and J 6 bases, with 24 bases left between them. The CDR3 covers 17 residues. Germline V gene lookup returns CDR1 LGHNA and CDR2 YSLEER. The CDR3 nucleotides are TGCGCCAGCAGTACCCCAAGTCAGGGACCCCTCGGCAATGAGCAGTTCTTC. Amino acids: CASSTPSQGPLGNEQFF.

The chain uses TRBV29-1 and TRBJ1-2; D perhaps matches TRBD1 (6 bases). Germline assignment: CDR1 SQVTM and CDR2 ANQGSEA. CDR3 length: 12 amino acids. The ends were cut back, 6 bases at V and 4 bases at J, with 12 bases in the middle. CDR3: CSVKTGIYGYTF. The CDR3 DNA reads as TGCAGCGTAAAGACAGGCATCTATGGCTACACCTTC.

The V call is TRBV15, the J call TRBJ2-5; the D gene is possibly TRBD2 (5 bases). This CDR3 region has 12 residues. Germline V gene sequence: CDR1 LNHNV, CDR2 YYDKDF (reference sequence). V dropped 0 bases and J dropped 8 bases, with 7 bases sitting between them. The CDR3 reads CATSREPGTQYF. The CDR3 DNA follows: TGTGCCACCAGCAGAGAACCGGGAACCCAGTACTTC.

The chain employs TRBV9 and TRBJ1-2; D possibly corresponds to TRBD1 (6 bases). CDR1 and CDR2 from the germline V gene are SGDLS and YYNGEE. V lost 4 bases and J 8 bases, leaving 15 bases between the germline ends. The CDR3 is made up of 13 amino acids. The CDR3 region is CASSLLGGKGYTF. CDR3 DNA: TGTGCCAGCAGCCTCTTAGGGGGTAAGGGCTACACCTTC.

V gene TRBV10-3 combines with J gene TRBJ2-7; 11 positions match TRBD2. Germline assignment: CDR1 ENHRY and CDR2 SYGVKD. With 11 bases clipped from V and 2 bases from J, the junction kept 5 bases outside the gene matches. This CDR3 spans 13 amino acids. The CDR3 nucleotides are TGTGCCGCCCAACTAGCGGGAGCCTACGAGCAGTACTTC. The encoded protein is CAAQLAGAYEQYF.

This sequence joins TRBV9 and TRBJ1-2; D perhaps matches TRBD1 (5 bases). The CDR3 has 15 amino acids. Per germline, CDR1 SGDLS and CDR2 YYNGEE. The ends were cut back, 0 bases at V and 5 bases at J, with 14 bases in the middle. CDR3 DNA sequence: TGTGCCAGCAGCGTAGAAGGAGGGGTCGTTTATGGCTACACCTTC. Its translation: CASSVEGGVVYGYTF.

The chain links TRBV4-3 to TRBJ2-5; D uncertain. Trimming stripped 0 bases from V and 0 bases from J, with 14 bases between. The CDR3 contains 17 residues. Germline V lookup: CDR1 LGHNA, CDR2 YSLEER. CDR3 protein: CASSQEVIWGNQETQYF. The CDR3 bases are TGCGCCAGCAGCCAAGAAGTGATCTGGGGTAACCAAGAGACCCAGTACTTC.